The present T cell receptor (beta chain) was sequenced within a study of shared clonotypes between healthy human individuals. Background on the study: Donors consisted of a couple of women and three men between 18 and 49. Study observations and caveats: Estimated clonotype richness was generally higher in naive than memory subsets.

Sequenced by immunoSEQ multiplex PCR; TCRdb stores in-frame clones only, minus some. The sample shows roughly 1.5 million clones, approximately 98% of them seen only once. The CDR3 totals 15 residues. Germline assignment: CDR1 SEHNR and CDR2 FQNEAQ (reference sequence). The V and J ends lost 1 base and 7 bases respectively, with 13 bases between them. Regarding this clone: Its antigen is undetermined.

Sample: naive CD4+ T cells sorted from blood. The sample's subset: CD45RA+ positively selected. This receptor was taken from a man aged 25-45 years in good health. The chain links TRBV7-9 to TRBJ1-4; D remains unclear. This CDR3 is CASSLGISGSEKLFF. DNA for the CDR3: TGTGCCAGCAGCTTAGGTATATCGGGAAGTGAAAAACTGTTTTTT.